This TCR beta chain was identified in a study of blood T cell repertoires in COVID-19. Study-level background: Sites across the United States, Italy and Spain contributed samples from acute and convalescent COVID-19. PBMCs, B-cell-depleted T cells, or T cells were the source of the cDNA or gDNA that made up the material.

V lost 1 base, J lost 2 bases, and 6 bases stayed unmatched. Germline-derived CDR1 and CDR2 are MGHDK and SYGVNS. The CDR3 contains 16 residues. Original handling: Cell counts per sample came from amplifying reference gene primers. Some clones are missing from TCRdb's copy, which holds only in-frame ones; the method was immunoSEQ multiplex PCR. V, J and clone size reflect that table, while D and trimming were determined from the DNA. The sample has tens of thousands of clones; 85% are singletons. The sequence was obtained from a woman between 65 and 79 years old with active or convalescent COVID-19. The sequenced sample was peripheral blood. The chain combines TRBV25-1 with TRBJ2-7, with 9 bases lining up with TRBD1. The CDR3 is CASSESPGQGTYEQYF. The DNA of the CDR3 is TGTGCCAGCAGTGAATCGCCGGGACAGGGAACCTACGAGCAGTACTTC.